These T cell receptor beta chains were read from a single sample in a study of T cell repertoires in cytomegalovirus infection. TCRdb re-called the reads with MiXCR, one entry per CDR3 protein. The sample yields some 350,000 distinct CDR3 sequences, almost 30% seen once. Their cognate antigens are unknown. Sequencing used cultured PBMCs, obtained from culture after CMV antigen stimulation. The receptors were sampled from a human donor in good health (CMV status not recorded). Some clones in this sample may be carry-over from other donors' samples. CDR3s include the opening cysteine and the closing phenylalanine or tryptophan. A D gene is named only where the DNA matches it firmly. Not all rows give a size; the values are once, few, many and, for expanded clones, a class.

v_call: TRBV6-6; d_call: .; clone_size: few; j_call: TRBJ2-3; cdr3_aa: CASREGGVGDTQYF; cdr3_nt: TGTGCCAGCAGGGAAGGAGGGGTAGGGGATACGCAGTATTTT
v_call: TRBV20-1; d_call: .; clone_size: .; j_call: TRBJ2-1; cdr3_aa: CSAAAGYPEQFF; cdr3_nt: TGCAGTGCTGCTGCGGGTTACCCTGAGCAGTTCTTC
v_call: TRBV6-5; d_call: .; clone_size: .; j_call: TRBJ1-4; cdr3_aa: CASRWQNSEKLFF; cdr3_nt: TGTGCCAGCAGATGGCAAAATTCTGAAAAACTGTTTTTT
v_call: TRBV6-1; d_call: .; clone_size: .; j_call: TRBJ2-7; cdr3_aa: CASRNKGTYNTYEQYF; cdr3_nt: TGTGCCAGCAGAAATAAAGGGACATATAACACCTACGAGCAGTACTTC
v_call: TRBV6-5; d_call: .; clone_size: .; j_call: TRBJ2-5; cdr3_aa: CASSRGKQTQYF; cdr3_nt: TGTGCCAGCAGCAGAGGGAAACAGACCCAGTACTTC
v_call: TRBV2; d_call: .; clone_size: few; j_call: TRBJ1-1; cdr3_aa: CASIRQAMNTEAFF; cdr3_nt: TGTGCCAGCATAAGACAGGCCATGAACACTGAAGCTTTCTTT
v_call: TRBV11-2; d_call: TRBD1; clone_size: .; j_call: TRBJ2-1; cdr3_aa: CASTLDRGNEQFF; cdr3_nt: TGTGCCAGCACCTTGGACAGGGGAAATGAGCAGTTCTTC
v_call: TRBV7-3; d_call: .; clone_size: .; j_call: TRBJ2-5; cdr3_aa: CASSWTAGGQETQYF; cdr3_nt: TGTGCCAGCAGCTGGACGGCAGGTGGTCAAGAGACCCAGTACTTC
v_call: TRBV6-1; d_call: .; clone_size: .; j_call: TRBJ1-6; cdr3_aa: CASTGGTNSPLHF; cdr3_nt: TGTGCCAGCACAGGAGGGACTAATTCACCCCTCCACTTT
v_call: TRBV7-3; d_call: TRBD2; clone_size: few; j_call: TRBJ2-2; cdr3_aa: CASSFPRTSGRYTGELFF; cdr3_nt: TGTGCCAGCAGCTTCCCCAGGACTAGCGGGAGATACACCGGGGAGCTGTTTTTT
v_call: TRBV3-1; d_call: TRBD1; clone_size: few; j_call: TRBJ1-5; cdr3_aa: CASSHSTGGVSAQHF; cdr3_nt: TGTGCCAGCAGCCACTCGACAGGGGGAGTCTCAGCCCAGCATTTT
v_call: TRBV28; d_call: .; clone_size: .; j_call: TRBJ1-2; cdr3_aa: CASNGQSRRDGYTF; cdr3_nt: TGTGCCAGCAATGGACAGTCCCGTCGTGATGGCTACACCTTC
v_call: TRBV7-9; d_call: .; clone_size: many; j_call: TRBJ1-1; cdr3_aa: CASIKGRYTEAFF; cdr3_nt: TGTGCCAGCATCAAGGGAAGGTACACTGAAGCTTTCTTT
v_call: TRBV7-2; d_call: TRBD2; clone_size: .; j_call: TRBJ2-1; cdr3_aa: CASSLVRGGRANEQFF; cdr3_nt: TGTGCCAGCAGCTTAGTCAGGGGCGGGAGGGCCAATGAGCAGTTCTTC
v_call: TRBV19; d_call: .; clone_size: .; j_call: TRBJ1-5; cdr3_aa: CASSNSLGSNQPQHF; cdr3_nt: TGTGCCAGTAGCAACAGCCTGGGGAGCAATCAGCCCCAGCATTTT
v_call: TRBV27; d_call: .; clone_size: few; j_call: TRBJ2-7; cdr3_aa: CASSLSGVYEQYF; cdr3_nt: TGTGCCAGCAGTTTATCAGGGGTCTACGAGCAGTACTTC